This T cell receptor (beta chain) stems from a study of beta chain features in type 1 diabetes listed by TCRdb under 2018. At the level of the whole study: Mean age, gender distribution, total cell number and subset yield were not different between patients and healthy donors. Across all samples, approximately 98,000,000 sorted cells were examined, and cell number per subset correlated strongly with RNA yield. Whereas all 28 donors provided naive and central memory subsets, regulatory and stem cell-like memory subsets were isolated from just 8 patients and about 8 healthy donors. In the study, recently diagnosed type 1 diabetes patients and matched healthy donors were compared on the TCRB repertoires of their sorted circulating CD4+ T cell subsets.

From each donor, a single peripheral blood sample of 100 to 150 mL on average was drawn into heparinised tubes. A BD FACSAria II was used to sort naive, central memory, regulatory and stem cell-like memory CD4+ T cells with a panel that included CD45RO, CCR7, CD25, CD127, CD95 and CD27. A purity above 98% was achieved for all sorted populations. PBMCs were isolated immediately by Lymphoprep density gradient centrifugation and stained directly without culture. To minimize batch effects, samples were stained and sorted in pairs, one healthy donor with one patient per experiment. The CDR3 contains 14 residues, cysteine and phenylalanine counted. Of all the DNA, just the CDR3 is kept, 42 bases in frame from base 1. Taken from the germline V gene, the CDR1 and CDR2 loops are MNHEY and SVGAGI. V drops 6 bases and J drops 2 bases, leaving 11 bases in between. Broad study findings and their caveats: Because cDNA was sequenced instead of genomic DNA, highly expressing activated cells could be over-represented, though the groups showed no difference in activation or CD3 levels. At VDJ recombination sites, type 1 diabetes patients had fewer insertions and more deleted nucleotides, which implies abnormalities in thymic rearrangement. Only small numbers of individuals were included in the HLA sub-analyses, which left unresolved whether HLA type had any influence on TCRB rearrangement. PCR might favor shorter templates, but patient and control samples were amplified and corrected together, so any skew would affect both groups equally. Naive, central memory and regulatory TCRB repertoires appeared more similar among patients than among healthy donors. A moderate but significant shortening of TCRB CDR3 length was observed in type 1 diabetes patients in all four CD4+ subsets.

The entire isolated RNA was reverse transcribed using the High Capacity cDNA Reverse Transcription Kit, and thus expressed TCRB transcripts were sequenced. Naive, central memory and regulatory T cell samples underwent deep immunoSEQ sequencing, averaging about 3.3 million total reads per sample. Sorted cells were lysed in RLT buffer, and RNA was extracted using DNase-treated RNeasy Micro or Mini kits according to cell number. To prevent cross-contamination, each cell subset was processed individually, whereas patient and healthy donor samples were processed jointly. The immunoSEQ multiplex PCR was used to amplify TCRB sequences from cDNA, yielding 87-bp fragments that span the CDR3 region. Sequencing of the amplicons was done on the Illumina HiSeq platform. Per the authors' processing: PCR bias was corrected computationally using synthetic template baselines, and reads within Hamming distance 2 were collapsed, with unmergeable singletons discarded. By aligning reads against IMGT, V, D and J genes, CDR3 length, and insertions or deletions at six rearrangement sites were assigned. Clonotype counts were normalized to sorted cell number within each subset before computing true diversity and Gini coefficients with the tcR R package. Repertoire sharing was quantified using the overlap coefficient calculated on TCRB nucleotide sequences. Out-of-frame TCRB sequences from naive cells were analyzed as a proxy for the pre-selection repertoire. TCRdb carries this immuneACCESS record with in-frame sequences only. Its versions omit some clonotypes, under half of them owing to an unresolved V gene in the studies checked, with the rest unexplained. V and J calls plus clone size are reproduced from that table; the DNA served to infer D and trimming. The sample table contains hundreds of thousands of clones; only one count was recorded for 15% to 20% of them. 0.02% to 0.03% of the sample comes from the top ten.

With respect to this clone: Its recognized antigen is unknown. It has no much larger one-base neighbor in the sample; base qualities were not kept.

Sequencing was carried out using naive CD4+ T cells from blood. This sample's cell subset or site label indicates: true naive CD4+ T cells. This TCR came from a woman between 18 and 30 years old in good health. Rearrangement joined TRBV6-5 to TRBJ1-5, with the D gene call left open. CDR3 sequence: CASRRGVGNQPQHF. The sequence in DNA is TGTGCCAGCAGACGGGGAGTTGGCAATCAGCCCCAGCATTTT.